These T cell receptor beta chains were read from a single sample in a study of OX40 agonist ivuxolimab in advanced cancers. Using immunoSEQ multiplex PCR, the repertoire was profiled, and TCRdb retains in-frame clones only, with some absent. The sample has 60,000 to 85,000 clones, roughly 90% seen once. The specimen was CD4+ or CD8+ T cells sorted from blood, collected in a trial of the OX40 agonist ivuxolimab. Source of these receptors: an adult with an advanced solid tumor such as melanoma, head and neck, liver or kidney cancer. Both conserved end residues are trimmed from each CDR3. For some rows the clone size is stated as once, few or many, or as a class when expanded; others skip it.

CDR3 protein,CDR3 length,clone size,J gene,V gene
ASRTRTGDLYEQY,13,-,TRBJ2-7,TRBV25-1
ASSDAGLINQPQH,13,-,TRBJ1-5,TRBV7-9
ASSSGRIGELF,11,-,TRBJ2-2,TRBV11-2
SVARRLAGAYEQY,13,-,TRBJ2-7,TRBV29-1
ASRDRAGIGNTQY,13,-,TRBJ2-3,TRBV6-5
ATQRGLAEETQY,12,-,TRBJ2-5,TRBV10-2
ASSERKNTEAF,11,-,TRBJ1-1,TRBV6-4
ASSLLSGNTIY,11,-,TRBJ1-3,TRBV28
ASSVGLAGTDTQY,13,-,TRBJ2-3,TRBV9
ASSLGYGRNSPLH,13,few,TRBJ1-6,TRBV11-2
ASRSGSWGNQPQH,13,-,TRBJ1-5,TRBV19
ASSSQMNTEAF,11,-,TRBJ1-1,TRBV7-7
ASSDSGTAISNQPQH,15,-,TRBJ1-5,TRBV5-6
ASSVGGPSTDTQY,13,-,TRBJ2-3,TRBV9
ASSPGDTEAF,10,-,TRBJ1-1,TRBV6-6
ASSFSVLLNYGYT,13,once,TRBJ1-2,TRBV5-8
ATNPGTGAYEQY,12,-,TRBJ2-7,TRBV15
ASSLVAGGNEQF,12,-,TRBJ2-1,TRBV5-1
ASSSGRGLAGVGYEQY,16,-,TRBJ2-7,TRBV7-9
ASSFVQGNTEAF,12,-,TRBJ1-1,TRBV6-6